Listed here are 9 T cell receptor beta chains from one sample, sequenced in a study of shared clonotypes between healthy human individuals. TCRdb's copy holds only in-frame clones and misses some; the assay was immunoSEQ multiplex PCR. This sample carries roughly 2,000,000 clones, about 95% of them seen once, and the ten largest clones take less than 1.5%. Positively selected for CCR7, the CD45RO-negative cells used as naive CD8 cells excluded terminally differentiated effector memory CD45RA+ cells. Sequenced sample: naive CD8+ T cells sorted from blood. These receptors were collected from a man aged 18 to 35 in good health.

This chain uses TRBV7-8 with TRBJ2-5; 12 bases align to TRBD2. Trimming at V came to 5 bases and at J to 1 base, leaving 5 bases not matched to a gene. Germline V gene lookup returns CDR1 SGHVS and CDR2 FQNEAQ. The CDR3 runs 16 residues. The CDR3 spells CASSQLAGGTQETQYF. CDR3 bases: TGTGCCAGCAGCCAACTAGCGGGGGGAACCCAAGAGACCCAGTACTTC.

The V gene is TRBV4-1, the J gene TRBJ2-7; 12 bases fit TRBD2. V was clipped by 3 bases and J by 2 bases; unmatched bases: 2. CDR3 length equals 15 residues. Per the germline V gene, CDR1 is MGHRA and CDR2 is YSYEKL. The CDR3 DNA reads as TGCGCCAGCAGCCATACTAGCGGGGGGCCCTACGAGCAGTACTTC. Translated, it gives CASSHTSGGPYEQYF.

This chain connects TRBV5-1 to TRBJ2-7; 7 bases align to TRBD1. The ends lost 4 bases at V and 3 bases at J; junction bases unmatched: 10. The germline V gene encodes CDR1 SGHRS and CDR2 YFSETQ. The CDR3 is 15 residues long. CDR3 sequence: CASSVGTEPFYEQYF. In DNA, the CDR3 is TGCGCCAGCAGCGTAGGGACAGAACCTTTCTACGAGCAGTACTTC. Full variable domain (remainder filled in from reference TRBV5-1 and TRBJ2-7): KAGVTQTPRYLIKTRGQQVTLSCSPISGHRSVSWYQQTPGQGLQFLFEYFSETQRNKGNFPGRFSGRQFSNSRSEMNVSTLELGDSALYLCASSVGTEPFYEQYFGPGTRLTVT.

The genes are TRBV11-3 and TRBJ2-7; no clear D. This CDR3 has 12 residues. With 5 bases removed from V and 5 bases from J, the gap between germline ends came to 10 bases. Germline assignment: CDR1 SGHNT and CDR2 YENEEA. CDR3 in DNA: TGTGCCAGCAGCCGCGGCAGCCACGAGCAGTACTTC. It encodes CASSRGSHEQYF.

This clone has a handful of counts. The J gene is TRBJ1-1, the V gene TRBV6-6; D uncertain. The germline V and J ends were trimmed by 6 bases and 4 bases, with 9 bases remaining between them. Germline V gene sequence: CDR1 MNHNY, CDR2 SVGAGI (reference sequence). The length of the CDR3 is 12 residues. The CDR3 loop reads CASSPAATEAFF. The CDR3 region has the DNA TGTGCCAGCAGCCCCGCGGCCACTGAAGCTTTCTTT.

The V and J genes are TRBV5-5 and TRBJ2-7; perhaps TRBD2 as D (5 bases). V was clipped by 0 bases and J by 3 bases, with 10 bases between them. The CDR3 contains 14 residues. Germline V gives CDR1 SGHKS, CDR2 YYEKEE (reference sequence). CDR3 coding DNA: TGTGCCAGCAGCTTGGGATCCGGGAACTACGAGCAGTACTTC. This codes for CASSLGSGNYEQYF.

V and J are TRBV4-1 and TRBJ2-7; 10 positions match TRBD1. This CDR3 is 16 amino acids long. The trim removed 4 bases at V and 4 bases at J, leaving 10 bases unmatched. From germline, CDR1 is MGHRA and CDR2 YSYEKL. In DNA, the CDR3 is TGCGCCAGCAGCCCGATCTCCGGGACAGGGGTGTACGAGCAGTACTTC. This gives the protein CASSPISGTGVYEQYF.

J is TRBJ1-6 and V is TRBV13; D is unresolved. Trimming stripped 1 base from V and 7 bases from J, with 5 bases between. Germline-derived CDR1 and CDR2 are PRHDT and FYEKMQ (reference sequence). This CDR3 has 13 amino acids. In nucleotides, the CDR3 is TGTGCCAGCAGCTTAGAGGTCAATTCACCCCTCCACTTT. This encodes CASSLEVNSPLHF.

The chain uses TRBV11-2 and TRBJ2-4; D might be TRBD1 or TRBD2, each matching 7 bases. The CDR3 sequence is 16 residues long. The V end was cut by 3 bases, the J end by 1 base, with 13 bases between. Germline V gene lookup returns CDR1 SGHAT and CDR2 FQNNGV. The CDR3 DNA is TGTGCCAGCAGCTTGTCAGGGGGGGAGGCCAAAAACATTCAGTACTTC. Its translation is CASSLSGGEAKNIQYF.